One sample yielded the 24 T cell receptor beta chains listed below, sequenced in a study of shared clonotypes between healthy human individuals (dated by TCRdb to 2018 to 2021). Libraries were made using the immunoSEQ multiplex PCR assay. The source is immuneACCESS, and TCRdb retained only in-frame sequences with V and J called. Part of the clones is not carried over; for the studies checked, unresolved V genes explain less than half of this, and the remainder is unexplained. For this sample the table gives 1.6 million or so clones, of which more than 95% were detected only once. Of the sample, more than 0.9% falls within the top ten clones. The sequenced sample consisted of naive CD4+ T cells sorted from blood. What this sample's cell subset or site label stands for: CD45RA+ positively selected. These receptors originate from a man younger than 40 in good health.

The chain links TRBV7-2 to TRBJ2-5, with D unclear. The CDR3 covers 16 residues. Trimming took 4 bases from V and 5 from J, leaving 20 bases between them. Germline V gene sequence: CDR1 SGHTA, CDR2 FQGNSA. In nucleotides, the CDR3 is TGTGCCAGCAGCTCAGGTGCGGAGAGGAGTTTTGAGACCCAGTACTTC. Protein sequence: CASSSGAERSFETQYF. Complete variable domain (other parts from reference TRBV7-2 and TRBJ2-5): GAGVSQSPSNKVTEKGKDVELRCDPISGHTALYWYRQSLGQGLEFLIYFQGNSAPDKSGLPSDRFSAERTGGSVSTLTIQRTQQEDSAVYLCASSSGAERSFETQYFGPGTRLLVL.

This chain connects TRBV5-1 to TRBJ2-2; D call uncertain. Germline lookup yields CDR1 SGHRS and CDR2 YFSETQ. This CDR3 has 14 amino acids. V was shortened by 4 bases and J by 11 bases, with 18 bases between the two germline ends. The CDR3 loop reads CASSPRDKKGELFF. DNA for the CDR3: TGCGCCAGCAGCCCGAGAGACAAGAAGGGAGAGCTGTTTTTT. Full variable domain (remainder filled in from reference TRBV5-1 and TRBJ2-2): KAGVTQTPRYLIKTRGQQVTLSCSPISGHRSVSWYQQTPGQGLQFLFEYFSETQRNKGNFPGRFSGRQFSNSRSEMNVSTLELGDSALYLCASSPRDKKGELFFGEGSRLTVL.

This sequence joins TRBV7-9 and TRBJ2-7; TRBD2 might be the D (6 bases). Germline CDR1 reads SEHNR; CDR2 reads FQNEAQ (reference sequence). The CDR3 has 15 amino acids. V lost 5 bases and J lost 5, with 19 bases in between. The CDR3, as DNA: TGTGCCAGCAGCCCAAATCCGGGACTCCCGAACGAGCAGTACTTC. This encodes CASSPNPGLPNEQYF.

This clone was recorded only once. This chain joins TRBV5-1 and TRBJ2-1, with TRBD2 matching 11 bases. Germline assignment: CDR1 SGHRS and CDR2 YFSETQ. CDR3 length: 16 amino acids. The junction had 6 bases not matched to a gene; V was cut back by 2 bases and J by 5 bases. The chain's CDR3 is CASSLYSGRADNEQFF. In DNA, the CDR3 is TGCGCCAGCAGCTTATATAGCGGGAGGGCCGACAATGAGCAGTTCTTC.

The chain couples TRBV28 to TRBJ1-2; D is perhaps TRBD1 (5 bases). Germline loops: CDR1 MDHEN, CDR2 SYDVKM. V lost 2 bases to trimming and J lost 4 bases, with 11 bases between them. This CDR3 has 14 residues. The CDR3 loop is CASSLGGLAYGYTF. The CDR3 region has the DNA TGTGCCAGCAGTTTAGGGGGGTTGGCCTATGGCTACACCTTC.

The chain is built from TRBV7-8 and TRBJ2-1; D call uncertain. CDR1 SGHVS and CDR2 FQNEAQ come from the germline V gene. The length of the CDR3 is 12 residues. V gave up 5 bases and J gave up 4 bases, with 6 bases separating them. This CDR3 reads CASSKPYNEQFF. In DNA form, the CDR3 reads TGTGCCAGCAGCAAGCCATACAATGAGCAGTTCTTC.

This chain joins TRBV5-1 and TRBJ1-2; a weak D match, TRBD1 (6 bases). V was cut by 4 bases and J by 3 bases, with 13 bases left in between. CDR1 and CDR2 from the germline V gene are SGHRS and YFSETQ. The CDR3 runs to 14 residues. The CDR3 DNA sequence: TGCGCCAGCAGCATATCTTCAGGGGACTATGGCTACACCTTC. Protein: CASSISSGDYGYTF. Variable domain in full (rest from reference TRBV5-1 and TRBJ1-2): KAGVTQTPRYLIKTRGQQVTLSCSPISGHRSVSWYQQTPGQGLQFLFEYFSETQRNKGNFPGRFSGRQFSNSRSEMNVSTLELGDSALYLCASSISSGDYGYTFGSGTRLTVV.

This clone was recorded once. The same CDR3 arises from other DNA sequences in this sample as well. V and J are TRBV9 and TRBJ2-7, with 9 nucleotides matching TRBD1. CDR1 is SGDLS, CDR2 YYNGEE, per germline. V trimming: 3 bases; J trimming: 3 bases; junction bases outside the gene matches: 4. The CDR3 is 14 residues long. DNA of the CDR3: TGTGCCAGCAGCGCCCGGGACAGGGACTACGAGCAGTACTTC. It is translated as CASSARDRDYEQYF.

V and J are TRBV6-5 and TRBJ2-7; possibly TRBD1 or TRBD2 for D (5 bases each). This CDR3 is 14 amino acids long. The V gene's germline CDR1 is MNHEY and CDR2 SVGAGI. Trimming removed 5 bases at V and 3 bases at J, with 14 bases between. The CDR3 loop is CASSPRDGFYEQYF. As DNA, the CDR3 is TGTGCCAGCAGTCCTCGGGACGGATTCTACGAGCAGTACTTC.

The rearrangement links TRBV18 to TRBJ2-1; 16 bases are shared with TRBD2. The CDR3 consists of 18 residues. Germline CDR1 reads KGHSH; CDR2 reads LQKENI. The ends lost 6 bases at V and 2 bases at J; junction bases unmatched: 7. The DNA of the CDR3 is TGTGCCAGCTCCCGGGGACTAGCGGGAGGGCCGACCTACAATGAGCAGTTCTTC. Translation gives CASSRGLAGGPTYNEQFF.

The chain uses TRBV5-1 and TRBJ2-1; D possibly corresponds to TRBD1 (6 bases). Trimming stripped 0 bases from V and 7 bases from J, with 14 bases between. Germline V gives CDR1 SGHRS, CDR2 YFSETQ. This CDR3 spans 15 amino acids. This CDR3 reads CASSLGARGGNEQFF. In nucleotides, the CDR3 is TGCGCCAGCAGCTTGGGGGCTCGAGGGGGTAATGAGCAGTTCTTC.

The chain employs TRBV27 and TRBJ2-7; D unresolved. CDR1 and CDR2 (germline): MNHEY, SMNVEV (reference sequence). V was pared by 6 bases and J by 0 bases, with 12 bases between. CDR3 length: 14 amino acids. The CDR3 region has the DNA TGTGCCAGCAGCAAAGGGATCAGCTCCTACGAGCAGTACTTC. Translation: CASSKGISSYEQYF.

The V and J genes are TRBV2 and TRBJ2-7; 10 nucleotides match TRBD2. Unmatched junction bases numbered 9, after V lost 7 bases and J lost 3 bases. This CDR3 is 15 amino acids long. CDR1 and CDR2 from the germline V gene are SNHLY and FYNNEI. The CDR3 sequence is CASNRLAGSNYEQYF. In nucleotides, the CDR3 is TGTGCCAGCAACCGACTAGCGGGTTCCAACTACGAGCAGTACTTC.

A word on this clone: The identical CDR3 is also encoded by other nucleotide sequences in the sample. V is TRBV7-2 and J is TRBJ2-3, with 11 bases fitting TRBD2. The V segment lost 5 bases and the J segment 1 base; nucleotides outside the gene matches: 2. CDR1 is SGHTA, CDR2 FQGNSA, per germline. The CDR3 is 15 residues long. CDR3 protein: CASSPLAGGTDTQYF. CDR3 nucleotide sequence: TGTGCCAGCAGCCCACTAGCGGGAGGCACAGATACGCAGTATTTT.

This chain connects TRBV5-1 to TRBJ2-2; 12 positions match TRBD2. There are 17 residues in the CDR3. Trimming removed 4 bases from V and 0 bases from J; junction bases left unmatched: 4. Germline V gives CDR1 SGHRS, CDR2 YFSETQ. This CDR3 reads CASSQLAGGSNTGELFF. The DNA of the CDR3 is TGCGCCAGCAGCCAACTAGCGGGAGGCTCGAACACCGGGGAGCTGTTTTTT.

V usage is TRBV7-9 and J usage is TRBJ2-3; D not certain. Germline loops: CDR1 SEHNR, CDR2 FQNEAQ (reference sequence). CDR3 length: 16 residues. V lost 1 base to trimming and J lost 0 bases, with 11 bases between them. The CDR3: CASSLGSGSSTDTQYF. In DNA, the CDR3 is TGTGCCAGCAGCTTAGGTTCCGGTTCTAGCACAGATACGCAGTATTTT. The complete variable domain, with remaining parts taken from reference TRBV7-9 and TRBJ2-3, reads DTGVSQNPRHKITKRGQNVTFRCDPISEHNRLYWYRQTLGQGPEFLTYFQNEAQLEKSRLLSDRFSAERPKGSFSTLEIQRTEQGDSAMYLCASSLGSGSSTDTQYFGPGTRLTVL.

In regard to this clone: The junction and the germline gene differ at one end; a read error may be behind it. The V and J genes are TRBV28 and TRBJ2-1; D may be TRBD2 (6 bases). Germline V CDR1 and CDR2: MDHEN, SYDVKM. CDR3 length: 13 residues. The CDR3 loop reads CASTLTSPSEQFF. CDR3 nucleotides: TGTGCCAGCACTTTAACTAGCCCATCTGAGCAGTTCTTC.

The CDR3 sequence is CASSFYSRSDTQYF. The CDR3, as DNA: TGTGCCAGCAGCTTCTATAGCCGCTCAGATACGCAGTATTTT. V usage is TRBV7-2 and J usage is TRBJ2-3; no clear D. The V gene's germline CDR1 is SGHTA and CDR2 FQGNSA. V was cut by 3 bases and J by 4 bases, with 11 bases left in between. This CDR3 is 14 amino acids long.

This CDR3 reads CASSFSGDLSTDTQYF. CDR3 bases: TGTGCCAGCAGCTTTAGCGGAGACCTTAGCACAGATACGCAGTATTTT. The rearrangement joins TRBV5-4 to TRBJ2-3; maybe TRBD2 (6 bases). The germline CDR1 and CDR2 sequences are SGHNT and YYREEE (reference sequence). CDR3 length equals 16 residues. Trimming removed 2 bases from V and 0 bases from J, with 13 bases in between.

Here the CDR3 reads CASSLGLSSNTGELFF. The DNA for the CDR3 is TGTGCCAGCAGCCTAGGACTTTCCTCAAACACCGGGGAGCTGTTTTTT. The chain carries TRBV5-4 and TRBJ2-2; weak D call: TRBD2 (5 bases). Germline assignment: CDR1 SGHNT and CDR2 YYREEE (reference sequence). V gave up 4 bases and J gave up 2 bases, with 15 bases separating them. The CDR3 has 16 residues.

The chain joins TRBV19 to TRBJ2-5; D remains unclear. CDR3 length: 15 amino acids. V lost 6 bases, J lost 5 bases, and 19 bases lay in between. CDR1 and CDR2 (germline): LNHDA, SQIVND (reference sequence). CDR3 residues: CASSPTRVLGETQYF. CDR3 bases: TGTGCCAGTAGCCCGACAAGAGTACTTGGGGAGACCCAGTACTTC.

The rearrangement joins TRBV28 to TRBJ1-1; no clear D. Trimming shortened V by 5 bases and J by 6 bases, and 22 bases separated the two germline ends. Germline V CDR1 and CDR2: MDHEN, SYDVKM. CDR3 size: 16 residues. The CDR3 loop is CASSTPTAAGLAEAFF. The CDR3, as DNA: TGTGCCAGCAGTACCCCGACCGCGGCGGGTTTGGCTGAAGCTTTCTTT.

CDR3 nucleotides: TGCGCCAGCAGCATTTCTGGCGGGAGGGCCTTGAGCCACGAGACCCAGTACTTC. Protein sequence: CASSISGGRALSHETQYF. This sequence joins TRBV4-1 and TRBJ2-5, with 9 bases identical to TRBD2. This CDR3 comprises 18 residues. V gave up 5 bases and J gave up 5 bases; unmatched junction bases: 18. CDR1 MGHRA and CDR2 YSYEKL come from the germline V gene.

The gene calls are TRBV7-9 and TRBJ1-2; D unresolved. The V gene lost 5 bases and the J gene lost 8 bases, with 15 bases spanning the gap. From germline, CDR1 is SEHNR and CDR2 FQNEAQ (reference sequence). This CDR3 has 13 amino acids. The CDR3 DNA reads TGTGCCAGCAGCCCCACTGGGGTAAAGGGCTACACCTTC. Protein sequence: CASSPTGVKGYTF.